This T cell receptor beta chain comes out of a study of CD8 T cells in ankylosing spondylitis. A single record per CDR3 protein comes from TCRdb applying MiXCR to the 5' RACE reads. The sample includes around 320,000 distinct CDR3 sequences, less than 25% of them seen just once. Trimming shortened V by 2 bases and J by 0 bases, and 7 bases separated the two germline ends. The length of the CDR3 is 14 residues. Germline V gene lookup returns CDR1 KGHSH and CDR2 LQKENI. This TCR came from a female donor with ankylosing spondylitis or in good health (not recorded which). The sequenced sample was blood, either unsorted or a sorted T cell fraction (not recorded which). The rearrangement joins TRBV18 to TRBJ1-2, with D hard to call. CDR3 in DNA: TGTGCCAGCTCACCATCTTCAGCTAACTATGGCTACACCTTC. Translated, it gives CASSPSSANYGYTF.